Listed below are T cell receptor beta chains from one sample, sequenced in a study of blood T cell repertoires in COVID-19. Generated by immunoSEQ multiplex PCR, the TCRdb table keeps only in-frame clones and is missing some. Here the sample spans nearly 200,000 clones, 86% being singletons. The source material was peripheral blood. These receptor sequences come from a woman aged 65 to 85 with acute or convalescent COVID-19. CDR3s include the opening cysteine and the closing phenylalanine or tryptophan.

TRBV6-5,TRBJ1-5,CASPGSQPQHF
TRBV12-3/TRBV12-4,TRBJ2-7,CASSRDSGYEQYF
TRBV3-1/TRBV3-2,TRBJ1-1,CASSQDRGASTEAFF
TRBV28,TRBJ2-7,CASSLFGGGQYF
TRBV5-1,TRBJ1-4,CASSLGQFNEKLFF
TRBV10-3,TRBJ1-5,CAISEGTGAVQPQHF
TRBV11-2,TRBJ2-4,CASSLFPGGPAKNIQYF
TRBV5-6,TRBJ2-7,CASSVGQAYEQYF
TRBV7-9,TRBJ1-3,CASSLTQGSGNTIYF
TRBV5-4,TRBJ1-1,CASSLRTGNTEAFF
TRBV9,TRBJ1-1,CASSDSRERDTSLTVEAFF
TRBV2,TRBJ2-2,CASSETSGRITGELFF
TRBV4-3,TRBJ1-3,CASSQEMGQSSGNTIYF
TRBV7-9,TRBJ1-3,CASSLGQWSSGNTIYF
TRBV10-2,TRBJ2-7,CASSVDRGNYEQYF
TRBV12-3/TRBV12-4,TRBJ2-5,CASSSLDQETQYF
TRBV19,TRBJ1-5,CASSIDPSGTGIRQPQHF
TRBV27,TRBJ2-7,CASSPRTNSYEQYF
TRBV7-9,TRBJ1-5,CASSPRQGLNQPQHF
TRBV28,TRBJ2-1,CASRGLIGLAGNNEQFF
TRBV6-5,TRBJ2-7,CAVSSRDNRDEQYF
TRBV5-6,TRBJ1-3,CASSLWQISGNTIYF
TRBV4-1,TRBJ1-2,CASSQDEIAGGVDGYTF
TRBV15,TRBJ2-1,CATSREQSSYNEQFF
TRBV27,TRBJ1-5,CASSLSRSRPQHF